Only one count was recorded for the clone carrying this T cell receptor beta chain. The antigen is unknown. Some clones are missing from TCRdb's copy, which holds only in-frame ones; the method was immunoSEQ multiplex PCR. The sample lists tens of thousands of clones, approximately 85% occurring once. This specimen belongs to a study of OX40 agonist ivuxolimab in advanced cancers. Overall study context: Checkpoint inhibitors had been given previously to over 30% of patients.

The study's findings and limits: In the expanded peripheral T cells, antigen specificity was never determined. At doses 0.1 to 3.0 mg/kg, CD4+ and CD8+ clones expanded. Averaging showed that CD8+ T cells had more expanded clones than CD4+ did.

The TCR comes from an adult with an advanced solid tumor such as melanoma, head and neck, liver or kidney cancer. The specimen comprised CD4+ or CD8+ T cells sorted from blood, sampled in a trial of the OX40 agonist ivuxolimab.

The CDR3 DNA sequence: TGTGCCAGCAGCTTCCGACAGGGAAACTCCTACGAGCAGTACTTC. This sequence encodes CASSFRQGNSYEQYF. The rearrangement uses TRBV13 and TRBJ2-7; TRBD1 matches 7 bases. This CDR3 contains 15 residues. The junction had 5 bases not matched to a gene; V was cut back by 3 bases and J by 0 bases. Per germline, CDR1 PRHDT and CDR2 FYEKMQ (reference sequence).